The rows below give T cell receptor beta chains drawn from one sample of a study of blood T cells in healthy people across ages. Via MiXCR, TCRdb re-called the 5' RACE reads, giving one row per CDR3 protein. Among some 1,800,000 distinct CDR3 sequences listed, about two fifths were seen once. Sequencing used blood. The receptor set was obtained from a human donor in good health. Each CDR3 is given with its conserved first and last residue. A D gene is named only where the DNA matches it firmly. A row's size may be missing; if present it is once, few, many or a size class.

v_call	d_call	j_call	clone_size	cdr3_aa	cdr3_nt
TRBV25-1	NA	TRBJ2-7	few	CASSRHEGDEQYF	TGTGCCAGCAGTCGACACGAGGGGGACGAGCAGTACTTC
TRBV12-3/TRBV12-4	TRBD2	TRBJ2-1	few	CASSNGGGLYNEQFF	TGTGCCAGCAGCAACGGCGGGGGGCTTTACAATGAGCAGTTCTTC
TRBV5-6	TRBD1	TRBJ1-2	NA	CASSLALGQGASGCTF	TGTGCCAGCAGCTTGGCTTTAGGACAGGGGGCGAGCGGCTGCACCTTC
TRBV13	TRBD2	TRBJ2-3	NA	CASSLGGSSGYTDTQYF	TGTGCCAGCAGCTTAGGCGGGTCTAGCGGATATACAGATACGCAGTATTTT
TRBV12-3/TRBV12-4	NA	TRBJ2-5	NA	CASSFGPTWSETQYF	TGTGCCAGCAGTTTTGGCCCAACCTGGTCGGAGACCCAGTACTTC
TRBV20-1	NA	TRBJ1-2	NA	CSADSGHRGGYTF	TGCAGTGCGGATTCGGGGCATAGAGGTGGCTACACCTTC
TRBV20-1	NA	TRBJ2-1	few	CSARHQVVGNEQFF	TGCAGTGCTAGACACCAAGTCGTGGGGAATGAGCAGTTCTTC
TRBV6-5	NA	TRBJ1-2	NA	CASSAGPKLISGYTF	TGTGCCAGCAGTGCAGGTCCGAAATTGATAAGCGGCTACACCTTC
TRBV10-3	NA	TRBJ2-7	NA	CATNTRGSSYEQYF	TGTGCCACCAATACGAGGGGGAGCTCCTACGAGCAGTACTTC
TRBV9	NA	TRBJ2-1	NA	CAGSVDGTGSYNEQFF	TGTGCCGGCAGCGTAGACGGAACAGGGAGCTACAATGAGCAGTTCTTC
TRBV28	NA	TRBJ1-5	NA	CASSDGHDNQPQHF	TGTGCCAGCAGTGACGGACACGACAATCAGCCCCAGCATTTT
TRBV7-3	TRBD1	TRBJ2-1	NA	CASSVTPGQHNEQFF	TGTGCCAGCAGCGTGACGCCGGGACAGCACAATGAGCAGTTCTTC
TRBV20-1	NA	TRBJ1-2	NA	CSASPVGRDGYTF	TGCAGTGCTAGTCCTGTGGGAAGGGATGGCTACACCTTC
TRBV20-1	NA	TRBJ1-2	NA	CSARAGTDYGYTF	TGCAGTGCTAGAGCCGGGACGGACTATGGCTACACCTTC
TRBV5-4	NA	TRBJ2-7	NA	CASSLAGADEQYF	TGTGCCAGCAGCTTGGCCGGGGCCGACGAGCAGTACTTC
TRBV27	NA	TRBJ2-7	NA	CASSPDAELYEQYF	TGTGCCAGCAGTCCCGACGCGGAGTTATACGAGCAGTACTTC
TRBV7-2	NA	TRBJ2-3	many	CASGTGDTQYF	TGTGCCAGCGGAACGGGGGATACGCAGTATTTT
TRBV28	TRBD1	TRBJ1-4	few	CASSSSGTGSEKLFF	TGTGCCAGCAGTTCCTCCGGGACAGGGTCCGAAAAACTGTTTTTT
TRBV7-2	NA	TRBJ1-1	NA	CVSSLDFFRAFF	TGTGTCAGCAGCTTAGACTTTTTTCGCGCTTTCTTT
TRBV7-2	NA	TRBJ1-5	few	CASSANPRGSNQPQHF	TGTGCCAGCAGCGCTAACCCCAGGGGAAGCAATCAGCCCCAGCATTTT
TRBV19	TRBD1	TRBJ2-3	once	CASKDRGPDTQYF	TGTGCCAGTAAGGACAGGGGGCCAGATACGCAGTATTTT
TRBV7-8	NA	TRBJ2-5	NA	CASSLAMMGSGRPWETQYF	TGTGCCAGCAGCTTAGCGATGATGGGATCGGGGAGACCTTGGGAGACCCAGTACTTC
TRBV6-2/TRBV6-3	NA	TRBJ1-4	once	CASSYSIRVTTDEKLFF	TGTGCCAGCAGTTACTCGATTCGGGTCACGACGGATGAAAAACTGTTTTTT
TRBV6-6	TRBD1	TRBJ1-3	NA	CASLGWDSGNTIYF	TGTGCCAGCCTGGGGTGGGACAGTGGAAACACCATATATTTT
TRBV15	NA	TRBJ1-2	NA	CATSREGAYGYTF	TGTGCCACCAGCAGAGAAGGGGCGTATGGCTACACCTTC
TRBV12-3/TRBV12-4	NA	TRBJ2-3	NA	CASSFGVTGDTQYF	TGTGCCAGCAGTTTTGGAGTGACGGGAGATACGCAGTATTTT
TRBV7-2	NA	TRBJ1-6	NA	CASTWDSYNSPLHF	TGTGCCAGCACCTGGGACTCCTATAATTCACCCCTCCACTTT
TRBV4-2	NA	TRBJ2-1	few	CASSQAGGAPNEQFF	TGTGCCAGCAGCCAAGCAGGCGGGGCGCCCAATGAGCAGTTCTTC
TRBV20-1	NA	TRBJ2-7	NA	CSARVGPLREQYF	TGCAGTGCTAGAGTGGGTCCCCTCCGGGAGCAGTACTTC
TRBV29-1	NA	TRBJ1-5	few	CSVEESMNQPQHF	TGCAGCGTTGAAGAATCTATGAATCAGCCCCAGCATTTT
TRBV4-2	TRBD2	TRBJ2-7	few	CASSQDFPSREGYEQYF	TGTGCCAGCAGCCAAGACTTTCCCTCCAGGGAGGGCTACGAGCAGTACTTC
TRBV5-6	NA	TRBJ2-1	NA	CASSSSLRQTYSEQFF	TGTGCCAGCAGCTCGAGTCTTAGACAGACCTACAGTGAGCAGTTCTTC
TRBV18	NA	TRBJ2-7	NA	CASSPGGEAVEQYF	TGTGCCAGCTCACCGGGCGGTGAGGCGGTCGAGCAGTACTTC
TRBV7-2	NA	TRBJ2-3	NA	CASSPERGVDTQYF	TGTGCCAGCAGCCCGGAAAGGGGGGTAGATACGCAGTATTTT
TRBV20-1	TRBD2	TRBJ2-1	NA	CSARRERGGLYNEQFF	TGCAGTGCTAGACGAGAGCGGGGGGGTCTGTACAATGAGCAGTTCTTC
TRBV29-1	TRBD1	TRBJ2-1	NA	CSVGNRGLNEQFF	TGCAGCGTTGGTAACAGGGGTTTGAATGAGCAGTTCTTC
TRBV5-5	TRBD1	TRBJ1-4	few	CASSLGTGGANNEKLFF	TGTGCCAGCAGCTTGGGGACAGGGGGCGCGAATAATGAAAAACTGTTTTTT
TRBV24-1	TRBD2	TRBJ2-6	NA	CATSDASGGTSGANVLTF	TGTGCCACCAGTGACGCTAGCGGGGGGACCTCTGGGGCCAACGTCCTGACTTTC
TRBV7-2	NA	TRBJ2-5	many	CASSNRALQETQYF	TGTGCCAGCAGCAATCGAGCACTCCAAGAGACCCAGTACTTC
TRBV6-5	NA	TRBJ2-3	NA	CASSRYRSSNQPQYF	TGTGCCAGCAGTCGCTACAGGAGTAGCAATCAGCCCCAGTATTTT
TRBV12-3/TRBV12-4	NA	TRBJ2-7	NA	CASPSSGIQYF	TGTGCCAGCCCCTCATCCGGGATACAGTACTTC
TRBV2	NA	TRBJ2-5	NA	CASKPGGREETQYF	TGTGCCAGCAAGCCAGGGGGGCGAGAAGAGACCCAGTACTTC
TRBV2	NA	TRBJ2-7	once	CASSGTELIEQYF	TGTGCCAGCAGTGGGACAGAGCTTATTGAGCAGTACTTC
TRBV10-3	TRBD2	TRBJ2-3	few	CAINRSSGGTDTQYF	TGTGCCATCAATCGCTCTAGCGGGGGCACAGATACGCAGTATTTT
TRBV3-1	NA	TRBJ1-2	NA	CASSQRTADPGRGYTF	TGTGCCAGCAGCCAACGGACAGCCGATCCGGGAAGGGGCTACACCTTC
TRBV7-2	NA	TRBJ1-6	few	CASSLGQAFTLHF	TGTGCCAGCAGCTTAGGGCAGGCTTTCACCCTCCACTTT
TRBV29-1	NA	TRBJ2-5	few	CSERGAQETQYF	TGCAGCGAAAGGGGTGCCCAAGAGACCCAGTACTTC
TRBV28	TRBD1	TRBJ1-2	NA	CASSPNRGRGDYGYTF	TGTGCCAGCAGTCCTAACAGGGGGCGCGGGGACTATGGCTACACCTTC
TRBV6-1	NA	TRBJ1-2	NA	CASSEEGTYDYTF	TGTGCCAGCAGTGAAGAGGGTACCTATGACTACACCTTC
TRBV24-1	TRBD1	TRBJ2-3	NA	CATSDSTGTADTQYF	TGTGCCACCAGTGATTCGACAGGGACCGCAGATACGCAGTATTTT
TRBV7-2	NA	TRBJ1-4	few	CASSFMANEKLFF	TGTGCCAGCAGCTTCATGGCTAATGAAAAACTGTTTTTT
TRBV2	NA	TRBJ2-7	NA	CASSGTDRYEQYF	TGTGCCAGCAGTGGGACAGATAGATACGAGCAGTACTTC
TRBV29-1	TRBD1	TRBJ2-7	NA	CSAGQGPGEQYF	TGCAGCGCCGGACAGGGGCCGGGCGAGCAGTACTTC
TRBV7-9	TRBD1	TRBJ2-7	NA	CATGERDSDYEQYF	TGTGCCACCGGGGAGAGGGACAGTGACTACGAGCAGTACTTC
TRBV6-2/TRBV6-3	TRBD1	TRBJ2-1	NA	CASWTGSIRLYDEQFF	TGTGCCAGCTGGACAGGTTCCATTCGATTGTACGATGAGCAGTTCTTC
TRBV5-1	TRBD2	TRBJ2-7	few	CASSASGGYYEQYF	TGCGCCAGCAGCGCCTCGGGGGGTTACTACGAGCAGTACTTC
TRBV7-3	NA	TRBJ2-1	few	CASSLRGGGLQFF	TGTGCCAGCAGCTTAAGAGGGGGGGGGCTGCAGTTCTTC
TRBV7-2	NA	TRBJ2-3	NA	CASSLTGEWYF	TGTGCCAGCAGCTTAACGGGGGAGTGGTATTTT
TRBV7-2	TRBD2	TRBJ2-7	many	CASSSLAGGTSYEQYF	TGTGCCAGCAGCTCTCTAGCGGGGGGAACCTCCTACGAGCAGTACTTC
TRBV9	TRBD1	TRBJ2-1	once	CASSVAQGANEQFF	TGTGCCAGCAGCGTGGCACAGGGGGCCAATGAGCAGTTCTTC